Presented here are 5 T cell receptor beta chains from one specimen sequenced in a study of cytomegalovirus exposure and HLA in healthy donors. Assay: immunoSEQ multiplex PCR; the TCRdb copy retains only in-frame clones and omits some. The table records roughly 350,000 clones, just over 85% of them present only once. The sample was PBMCs. The source is a woman in her late teens or twenties in good health and CMV-seronegative.

A few counts support this clone. The V call is TRBV19, the J call TRBJ1-1, with TRBD1 identical over 8 bases. This CDR3 is built from 14 residues. Germline V gives CDR1 LNHDA, CDR2 SQIVND (reference sequence). V was clipped by 7 bases and J by 5 bases; unmatched bases: 9. CDR3 in amino acids: CASTTGELQTEAFF. CDR3 in DNA: TGTGCCAGTACGACAGGGGAGTTACAAACTGAAGCTTTCTTT.

The genes are TRBV28 and TRBJ1-2; a weak D match, TRBD1 (6 bases). CDR1 and CDR2 (germline): MDHEN, SYDVKM. The CDR3 loop spans 14 amino acids. Trimming cost V 2 bases and J 4 bases, with 11 bases left between them. CDR3 protein: CASSLGGGAYGYTF. The DNA for the CDR3 is TGTGCCAGCAGTTTAGGTGGGGGGGCCTATGGCTACACCTTC.

V and J are TRBV2 and TRBJ2-1; 11 nucleotides match TRBD2. After removal of 0 bases from V and 7 bases from J, the junction contained 5 bases not matched to a gene. The germline V gene encodes CDR1 SNHLY and CDR2 FYNNEI. The CDR3 sequence is 16 residues long. CDR3 DNA: TGTGCCAGCAGTGAAGCAGAACTAGCGGGAGCGAATGAGCAGTTCTTC. Its translation: CASSEAELAGANEQFF.

V and J are TRBV28 and TRBJ1-2; D possibly corresponds to TRBD1 (6 bases). The CDR3 covers 17 residues. Trimming took off 5 bases at V and 1 base at J, with 20 bases between the two ends. Germline loops: CDR1 MDHEN, CDR2 SYDVKM. In DNA, the CDR3 is TGTGCCAGCAGTATTCCTCCCGGGACACTCCTTAACTATGGCTACACCTTC. Translating it yields CASSIPPGTLLNYGYTF.

V usage is TRBV29-1 and J usage is TRBJ2-5; D possibly corresponds to TRBD1 (6 bases). In germline, CDR1 is SQVTM, CDR2 ANQGSEA. The V end was cut by 2 bases, the J end by 5 bases, with 15 bases between. CDR3 size: 14 residues. CDR3: CSVERPTGSETQYF. The CDR3 nucleotides read TGCAGCGTTGAAAGACCAACAGGGAGTGAGACCCAGTACTTC.